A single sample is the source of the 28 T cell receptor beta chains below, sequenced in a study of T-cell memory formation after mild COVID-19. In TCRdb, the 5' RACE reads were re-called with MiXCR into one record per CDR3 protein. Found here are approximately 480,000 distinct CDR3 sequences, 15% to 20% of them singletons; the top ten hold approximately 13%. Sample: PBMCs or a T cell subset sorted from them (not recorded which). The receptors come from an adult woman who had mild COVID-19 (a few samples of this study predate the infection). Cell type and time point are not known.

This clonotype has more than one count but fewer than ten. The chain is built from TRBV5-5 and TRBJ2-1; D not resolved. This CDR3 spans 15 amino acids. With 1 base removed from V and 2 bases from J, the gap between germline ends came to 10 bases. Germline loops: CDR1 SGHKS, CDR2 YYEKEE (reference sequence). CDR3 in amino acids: CASSLTGSAYNEQFF. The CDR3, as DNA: TGTGCCAGCAGCTTGACGGGCTCCGCCTACAATGAGCAGTTCTTC. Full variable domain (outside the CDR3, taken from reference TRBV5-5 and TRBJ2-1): DAGVTQSPTHLIKTRGQQVTLRCSPISGHKSVSWYQQVLGQGPQFIFQYYEKEERGRGNFPDRFSARQFPNYSSELNVNALLLGDSALYLCASSLTGSAYNEQFFGPGTRLTVL.

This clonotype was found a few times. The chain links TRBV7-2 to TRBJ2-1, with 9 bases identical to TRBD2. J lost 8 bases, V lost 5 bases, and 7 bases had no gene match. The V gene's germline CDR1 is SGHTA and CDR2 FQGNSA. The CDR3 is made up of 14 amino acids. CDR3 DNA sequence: TGTGCCAGCAGCCCTAGCGGGACGAGGGATGAGCAGTTCTTC. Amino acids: CASSPSGTRDEQFF. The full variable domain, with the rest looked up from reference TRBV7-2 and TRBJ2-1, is GAGVSQSPSNKVTEKGKDVELRCDPISGHTALYWYRQSLGQGLEFLIYFQGNSAPDKSGLPSDRFSAERTGGSVSTLTIQRTQQEDSAVYLCASSPSGTRDEQFFGPGTRLTVL.

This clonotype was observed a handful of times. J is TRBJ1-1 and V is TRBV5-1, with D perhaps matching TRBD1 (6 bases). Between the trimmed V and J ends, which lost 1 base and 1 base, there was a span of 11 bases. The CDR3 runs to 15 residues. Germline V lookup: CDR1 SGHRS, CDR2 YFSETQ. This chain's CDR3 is CASSLFQGTNTEAFF. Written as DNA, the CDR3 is TGCGCCAGCAGCTTGTTCCAGGGGACGAACACTGAAGCTTTCTTT.

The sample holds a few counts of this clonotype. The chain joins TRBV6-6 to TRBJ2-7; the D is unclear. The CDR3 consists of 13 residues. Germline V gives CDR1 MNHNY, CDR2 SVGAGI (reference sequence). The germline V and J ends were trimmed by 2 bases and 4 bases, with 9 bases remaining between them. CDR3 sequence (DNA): TGTGCCAGCAGTTACGCGACGAAGTACGAGCAGTACTTC. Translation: CASSYATKYEQYF.

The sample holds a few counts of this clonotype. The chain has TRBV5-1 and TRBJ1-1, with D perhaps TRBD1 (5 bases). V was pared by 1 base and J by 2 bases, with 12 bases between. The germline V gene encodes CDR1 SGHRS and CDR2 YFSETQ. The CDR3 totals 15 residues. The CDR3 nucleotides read TGCGCCAGCAGCTTGATGGGGGGTGATAACACTGAAGCTTTCTTT. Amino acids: CASSLMGGDNTEAFF.

The DNA of the CDR3 is TGTGCCTGGGGCGACAGTTTCGGGAATCAGCCCCAGCATTTT. Amino acids: CAWGDSFGNQPQHF. The chain combines TRBV30 with TRBJ1-5; D perhaps matches TRBD1 (5 bases). The CDR3 runs to 14 residues. V dropped 5 bases and J dropped 4 bases, with 15 bases sitting between them. Per the germline V gene, CDR1 is GTSNPN and CDR2 is SVGIG (reference sequence). The full variable domain, with the rest looked up from reference TRBV30 and TRBJ1-5, is SQTIHQWPATLVQPVGSPLSLECTVEGTSNPNLYWYRQAAGRGLQLLFYSVGIGQISSEVPQNLSASRPQDRQFILSSKKLLLSDSGFYLCAWGDSFGNQPQHFGDGTRLSIL.

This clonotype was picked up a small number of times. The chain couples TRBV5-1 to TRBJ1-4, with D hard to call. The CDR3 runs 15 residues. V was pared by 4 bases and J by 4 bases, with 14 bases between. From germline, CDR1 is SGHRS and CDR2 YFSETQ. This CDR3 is CASSPLGSLNEKLFF. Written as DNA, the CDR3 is TGCGCCAGCAGCCCATTGGGCAGTCTTAATGAAAAACTGTTTTTT. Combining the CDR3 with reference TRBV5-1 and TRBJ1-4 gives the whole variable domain KAGVTQTPRYLIKTRGQQVTLSCSPISGHRSVSWYQQTPGQGLQFLFEYFSETQRNKGNFPGRFSGRQFSNSRSEMNVSTLELGDSALYLCASSPLGSLNEKLFFGSGTQLSVL.

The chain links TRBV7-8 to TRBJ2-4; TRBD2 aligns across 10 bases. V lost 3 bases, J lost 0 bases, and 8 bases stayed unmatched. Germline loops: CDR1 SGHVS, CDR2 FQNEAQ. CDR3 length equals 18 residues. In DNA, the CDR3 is TGTGCCAGCAGCTTGGGTCTAGCGGGAGAGTCAGCCAAAAACATTCAGTACTTC. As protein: CASSLGLAGESAKNIQYF.

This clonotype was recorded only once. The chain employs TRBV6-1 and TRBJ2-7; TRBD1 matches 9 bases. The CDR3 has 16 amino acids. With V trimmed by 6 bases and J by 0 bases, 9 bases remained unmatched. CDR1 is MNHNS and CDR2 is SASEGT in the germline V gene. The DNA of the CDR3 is TGTGCCAGCAGCGGGACAGGGTGGCTTAGCTCCTACGAGCAGTACTTC. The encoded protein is CASSGTGWLSSYEQYF.

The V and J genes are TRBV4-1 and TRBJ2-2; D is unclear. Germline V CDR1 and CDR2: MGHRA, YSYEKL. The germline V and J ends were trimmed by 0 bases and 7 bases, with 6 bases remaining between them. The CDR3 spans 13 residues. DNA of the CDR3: TGCGCCAGCAGCCAAGATCGTTTCGGGGAGCTGTTTTTT. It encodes CASSQDRFGELFF.

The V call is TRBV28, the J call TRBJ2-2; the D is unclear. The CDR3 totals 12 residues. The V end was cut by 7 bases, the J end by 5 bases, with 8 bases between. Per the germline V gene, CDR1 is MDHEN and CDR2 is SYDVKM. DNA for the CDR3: TGTGCCAGCACGACTTCTACCGGGGAGCTGTTTTTT. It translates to CASTTSTGELFF.

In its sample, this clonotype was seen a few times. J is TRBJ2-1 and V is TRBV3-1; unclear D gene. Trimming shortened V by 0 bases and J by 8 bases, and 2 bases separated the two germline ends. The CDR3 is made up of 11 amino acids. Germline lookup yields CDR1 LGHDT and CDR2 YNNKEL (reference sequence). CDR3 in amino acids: CASSQEHEQFF. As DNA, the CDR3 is TGTGCCAGCAGCCAAGAGCATGAGCAGTTCTTC.

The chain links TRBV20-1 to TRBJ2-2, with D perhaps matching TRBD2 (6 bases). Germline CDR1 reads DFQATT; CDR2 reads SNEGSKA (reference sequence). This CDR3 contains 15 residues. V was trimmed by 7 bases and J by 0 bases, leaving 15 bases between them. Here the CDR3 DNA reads TGCAGTGTTCGTCGGGGGAGGCCGAACACCGGGGAGCTGTTTTTT. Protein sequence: CSVRRGRPNTGELFF.

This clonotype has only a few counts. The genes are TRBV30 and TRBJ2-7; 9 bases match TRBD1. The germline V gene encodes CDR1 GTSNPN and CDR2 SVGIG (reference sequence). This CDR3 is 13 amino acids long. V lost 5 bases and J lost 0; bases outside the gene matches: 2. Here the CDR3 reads CAWGTGNSYEQYF. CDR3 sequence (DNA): TGTGCCTGGGGGACAGGGAACTCCTACGAGCAGTACTTC.

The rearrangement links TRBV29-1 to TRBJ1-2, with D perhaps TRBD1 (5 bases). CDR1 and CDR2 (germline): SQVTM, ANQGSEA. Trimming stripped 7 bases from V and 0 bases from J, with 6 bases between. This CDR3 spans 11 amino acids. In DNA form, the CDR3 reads TGCAGCGCACAGGCTAACTATGGCTACACCTTC. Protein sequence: CSAQANYGYTF.

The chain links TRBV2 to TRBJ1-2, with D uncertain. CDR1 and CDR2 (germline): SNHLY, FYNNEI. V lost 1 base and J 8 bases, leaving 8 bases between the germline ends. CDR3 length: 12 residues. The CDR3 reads CASSEDNWGYTF. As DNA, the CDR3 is TGTGCCAGCAGTGAAGACAACTGGGGCTACACCTTC.

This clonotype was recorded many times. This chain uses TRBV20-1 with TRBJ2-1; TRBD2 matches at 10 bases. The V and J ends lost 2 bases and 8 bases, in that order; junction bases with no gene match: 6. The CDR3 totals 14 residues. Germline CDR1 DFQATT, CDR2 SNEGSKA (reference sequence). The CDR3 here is CSARPGLALDEQFF. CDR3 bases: TGCAGTGCTAGACCGGGACTAGCGTTAGATGAGCAGTTCTTC.

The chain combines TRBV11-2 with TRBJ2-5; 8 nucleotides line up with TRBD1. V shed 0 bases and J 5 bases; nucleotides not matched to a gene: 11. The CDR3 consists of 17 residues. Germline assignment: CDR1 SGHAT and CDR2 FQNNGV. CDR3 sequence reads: CASSLDLPGQGMETQYF. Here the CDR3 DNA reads TGTGCCAGCAGCTTAGATCTACCTGGACAGGGCATGGAGACCCAGTACTTC.

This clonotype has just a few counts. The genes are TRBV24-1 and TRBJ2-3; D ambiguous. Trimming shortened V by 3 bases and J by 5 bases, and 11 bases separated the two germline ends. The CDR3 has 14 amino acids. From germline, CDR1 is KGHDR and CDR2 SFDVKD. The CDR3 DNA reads TGTGCCACCAGTGATCCACTTTCCGAAGATACGCAGTATTTT. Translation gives CATSDPLSEDTQYF.

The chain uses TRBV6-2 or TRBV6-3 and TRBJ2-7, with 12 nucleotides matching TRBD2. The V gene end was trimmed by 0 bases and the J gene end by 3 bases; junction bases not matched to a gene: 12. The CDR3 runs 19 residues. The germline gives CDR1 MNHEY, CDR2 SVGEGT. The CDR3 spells CASSYSALGTSGLYYEQYF. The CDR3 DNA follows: TGTGCCAGCAGTTACTCGGCGCTGGGGACTAGCGGGCTGTACTACGAGCAGTACTTC.

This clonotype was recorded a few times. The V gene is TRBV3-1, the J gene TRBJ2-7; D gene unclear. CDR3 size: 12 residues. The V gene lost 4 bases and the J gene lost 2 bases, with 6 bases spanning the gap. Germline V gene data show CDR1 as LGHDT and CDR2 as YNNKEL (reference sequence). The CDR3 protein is CASSRATYEQYF. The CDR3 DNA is TGTGCCAGCAGCCGAGCGACCTACGAGCAGTACTTC.

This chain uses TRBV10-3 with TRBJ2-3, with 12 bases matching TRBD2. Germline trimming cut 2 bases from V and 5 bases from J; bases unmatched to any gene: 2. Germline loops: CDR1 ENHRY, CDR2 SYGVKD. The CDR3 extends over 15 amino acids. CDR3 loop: CAISEPTSGRDTQYF. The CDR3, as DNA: TGTGCCATCAGTGAGCCGACTAGCGGGAGAGATACGCAGTATTTT.

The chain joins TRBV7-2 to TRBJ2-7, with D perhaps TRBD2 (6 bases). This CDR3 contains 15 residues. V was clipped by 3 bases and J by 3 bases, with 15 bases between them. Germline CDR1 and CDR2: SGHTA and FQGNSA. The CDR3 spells CASSFAPGLGYEQYF. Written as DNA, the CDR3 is TGTGCCAGCAGCTTTGCACCGGGACTGGGCTACGAGCAGTACTTC. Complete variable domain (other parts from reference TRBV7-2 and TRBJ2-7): GAGVSQSPSNKVTEKGKDVELRCDPISGHTALYWYRQSLGQGLEFLIYFQGNSAPDKSGLPSDRFSAERTGGSVSTLTIQRTQQEDSAVYLCASSFAPGLGYEQYFGPGTRLTVT.

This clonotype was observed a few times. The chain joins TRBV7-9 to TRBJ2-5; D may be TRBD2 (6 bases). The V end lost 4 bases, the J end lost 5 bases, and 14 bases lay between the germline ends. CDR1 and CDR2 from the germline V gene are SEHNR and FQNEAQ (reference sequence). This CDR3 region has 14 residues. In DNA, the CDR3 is TGTGCCAGCAGCTCTGGACTATCGAAGGAGACCCAGTACTTC. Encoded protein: CASSSGLSKETQYF.

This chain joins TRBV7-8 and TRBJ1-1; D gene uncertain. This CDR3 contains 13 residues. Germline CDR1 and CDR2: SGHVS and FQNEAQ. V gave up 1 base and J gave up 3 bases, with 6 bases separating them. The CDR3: CASSLDPHTEAFF. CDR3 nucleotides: TGTGCCAGCAGCTTAGACCCCCACACTGAAGCTTTCTTT.

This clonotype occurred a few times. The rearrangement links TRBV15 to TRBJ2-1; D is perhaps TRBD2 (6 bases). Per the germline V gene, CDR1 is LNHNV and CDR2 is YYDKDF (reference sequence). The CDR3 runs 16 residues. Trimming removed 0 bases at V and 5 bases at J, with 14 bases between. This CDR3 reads CATSREDGGRNNEQFF. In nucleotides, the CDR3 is TGTGCCACCAGCAGAGAGGACGGGGGTAGAAACAATGAGCAGTTCTTC.

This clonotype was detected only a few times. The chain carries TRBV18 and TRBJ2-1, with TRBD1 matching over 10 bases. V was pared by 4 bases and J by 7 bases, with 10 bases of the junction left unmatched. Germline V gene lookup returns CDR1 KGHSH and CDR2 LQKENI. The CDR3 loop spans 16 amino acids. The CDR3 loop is CASSHPGQGEGNEQFF. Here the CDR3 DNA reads TGTGCCAGCTCACACCCCGGACAGGGGGAGGGGAATGAGCAGTTCTTC.

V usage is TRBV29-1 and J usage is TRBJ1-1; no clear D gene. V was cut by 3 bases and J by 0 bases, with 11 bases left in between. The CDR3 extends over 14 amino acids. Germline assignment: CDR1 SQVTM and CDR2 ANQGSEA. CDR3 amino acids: CSVEGAQLNTEAFF. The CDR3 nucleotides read TGCAGCGTTGAGGGTGCACAGTTGAACACTGAAGCTTTCTTT.